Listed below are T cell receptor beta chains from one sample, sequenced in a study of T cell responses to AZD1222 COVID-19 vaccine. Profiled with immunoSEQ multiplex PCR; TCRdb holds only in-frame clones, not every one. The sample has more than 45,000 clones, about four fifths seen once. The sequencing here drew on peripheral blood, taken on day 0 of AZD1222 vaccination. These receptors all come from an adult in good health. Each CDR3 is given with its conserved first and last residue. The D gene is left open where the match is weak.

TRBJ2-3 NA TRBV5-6 TGTGCCAGCAGCCCGACGGTCAGCACAGATACGCAGTATTTT CASSPTVSTDTQYF
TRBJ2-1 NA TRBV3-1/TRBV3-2 TGTGCCAGCAGCCAAAGACCCCTAGGGCGGGATCCTCGGGGCCACAGGGAGTTCTTC CASSQRPLGRDPRGHREFF
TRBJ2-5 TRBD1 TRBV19 TGTGCCAGTAGTGACAGGGTCGGGGAGACCCAGTACTTC CASSDRVGETQYF
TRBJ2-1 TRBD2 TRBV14 TGTGCCAGCAGCCAAGGACTAGCGGGAGGGTATGAGCAGTTCTTC CASSQGLAGGYEQFF
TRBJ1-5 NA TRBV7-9 TGTGCCAGCAGCTTGTCCGGGGATAGCAATCAGCCCCAGCATTTT CASSLSGDSNQPQHF
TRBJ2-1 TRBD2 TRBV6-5 TGTGCCAGCAGTTACGCGGGAGAACCCACAAAGGGGCAGTTCTTC CASSYAGEPTKGQFF
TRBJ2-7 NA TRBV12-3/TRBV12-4 TGTGCCAGCAGTTTAATCGGGGGACACGAGCAGTACTTC CASSLIGGHEQYF
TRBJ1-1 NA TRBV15 TGTGCCACCAGCAGAGACACTGAAGCTTTCTTT CATSRDTEAFF
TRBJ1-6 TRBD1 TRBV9 TGTGCCAGCAGCGCACGGGGGACAGCGAATAATTCACCCCTCCACTTT CASSARGTANNSPLHF
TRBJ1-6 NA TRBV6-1 TGTGCCAGCAGTGAAGCGTGGGCACCGGGGGAAAATTCACCCCTCCACTTT CASSEAWAPGENSPLHF
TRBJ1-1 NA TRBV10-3 TGTGCCATCAGTGAGGGACAGATGAACACTGAAGCTTTCTTT CAISEGQMNTEAFF
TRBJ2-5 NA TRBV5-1 TGCGCCAGCAGCTTGGATGTGGGGAACCAAGAGACCCAGTACTTC CASSLDVGNQETQYF
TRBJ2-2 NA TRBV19 TGTGCCAGTACCTCCTTAAGCAATACGAACACCGGGGAGCTGTTTTTT CASTSLSNTNTGELFF
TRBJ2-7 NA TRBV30 TGTGCCTGGAGTGATCAGTGGATCTACGAGCAGTACTTC CAWSDQWIYEQYF
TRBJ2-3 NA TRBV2 TGTGCCAGCCGGGGGGCCGGCACAGATACGCAGTATTTT CASRGAGTDTQYF
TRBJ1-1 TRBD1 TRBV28 TGTGCCAGCAGTTTCCCGGACAGGGGTGCTGGTACTGAAGCTTTCTTT CASSFPDRGAGTEAFF